What follows describes a single T cell receptor (beta chain). Its binding antigen is unknown. The input lacks base qualities; no much larger clone sits a single base away. TCRbeta CDR3 regions were amplified from genomic DNA using the immunoSEQ Assay, a bias-controlled multiplex PCR. The paper's data handling went like this. Nucleated cell counts per sample were estimated from amplification of reference gene primers within the assay. To quantify the absolute abundance of each unique TCRbeta CDR3 rearrangement, sequence reads were collapsed and filtered. Productive Simpson clonality was computed per sample as the square root of Simpson's diversity index over productive rearrangements. TCRdb retrieved this table from immuneACCESS and kept in-frame rearrangements only. Not all clones are present; in checked studies, unresolved V genes account for under half, and no reason is known for the remainder. The DNA was the basis for D and trimming; V, J and clone size are from that table. This sample lists around 140,000 clones; about nine tenths were detected once. Over 2% of the sample is in the top ten clones.

The collaborating institutions used their own protocols to collect whole blood in K2EDTA tubes. For TCRbeta analysis, collaborators shipped samples in one of three forms: frozen whole blood, isolated PBMCs, or DNA extracted from either of those sample types. These data originate in a study of blood T cell repertoires in COVID-19 (dated by TCRdb to the early 2020s). About the investigation overall: Samples from collaborators originated in the United States, Italy and Spain and spanned both the acute and convalescent phases of COVID-19. The samples were drawn from the first 160 participants of the ongoing ImmuneRACE study and from 1,254 subjects provided by 6 global collaborators. The material from the prospective study consisted of cDNA or gDNA derived from T cells, B-cell-depleted T cells, or PBMCs. A de-identified subject ID, COVID-19 status, age in years and sex were almost always included in the sample metadata. Deeply sampled blood TCRbeta repertoires from subjects exposed to, actively infected with, or recovered from COVID-19 were included in the dataset. A freely available public database, intended as a resource for researchers studying the immune response to SARS-CoV-2, is where the repertoires were released. HLA class I and class II types, where available, came from metadata supplied by the sample provider rather than from assay-based typing.

At the junction V is shortened by 0 bases and J by 8 bases, with 8 bases in between. The germline V gene gives CDR1 as SGDLS and CDR2 as YYNGEE. The CDR3 runs 12 residues from the cysteine to the phenylalanine. Only the CDR3 region is kept as DNA, spanning 36 bases read in frame from base 1. The investigation overall reported the following: Clinical and demographic metadata were provided uncurated, with the amount varying by source and participant.

The chain is made from TRBV9 and TRBJ1-2; 5 matching bases give a weak D call of TRBD1. Specimen: peripheral blood. The TCR sequence derives from a man aged 50 to 60 with active COVID-19. The sequenced DNA: TGTGCCAGCAGCGTAGTTGGGGGGGGCTACACCTTC. Its amino acids are CASSVVGGGYTF.